This T cell receptor beta chain was obtained from a study of blood T cell repertoires in COVID-19. Here immunoSEQ multiplex PCR was the method, and the copy in TCRdb shows in-frame clones only, minus some. The sample records about 150,000 clones, 80% to 85% being singletons. The CDR3 is made up of 13 amino acids. CDR1 and CDR2 from the germline V gene are SGDLS and YYNGEE. V lost 0 bases to trimming and J lost 5 bases, with 5 bases between them. The receptor's source is a man aged 65-85 years who had been exposed to COVID-19. The V gene is TRBV9, the J gene TRBJ2-2, with TRBD2 as a possible D gene (5 bases). Specimen: PBMCs or T cells enriched from blood (not recorded which). CDR3 nucleotides: TGTGCCAGCAGCGTAGCGGGAACCGGGGAGCTGTTTTTT. Translated, it gives CASSVAGTGELFF.